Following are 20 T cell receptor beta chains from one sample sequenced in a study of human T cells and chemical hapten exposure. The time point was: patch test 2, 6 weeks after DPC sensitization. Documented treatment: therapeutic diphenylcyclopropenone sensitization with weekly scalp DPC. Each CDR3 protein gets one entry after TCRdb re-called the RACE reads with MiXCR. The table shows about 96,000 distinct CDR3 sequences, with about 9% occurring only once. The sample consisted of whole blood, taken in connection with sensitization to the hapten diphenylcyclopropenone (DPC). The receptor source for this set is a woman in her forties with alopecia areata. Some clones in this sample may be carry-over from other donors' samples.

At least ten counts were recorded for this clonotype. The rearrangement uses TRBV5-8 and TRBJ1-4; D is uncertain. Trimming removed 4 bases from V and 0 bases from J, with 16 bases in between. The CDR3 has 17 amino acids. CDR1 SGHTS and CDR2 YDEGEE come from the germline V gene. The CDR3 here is CASSLSIGAATNEKLFF. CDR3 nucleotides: TGTGCCAGCAGCCTAAGTATTGGAGCCGCAACTAATGAAAAACTGTTTTTT.

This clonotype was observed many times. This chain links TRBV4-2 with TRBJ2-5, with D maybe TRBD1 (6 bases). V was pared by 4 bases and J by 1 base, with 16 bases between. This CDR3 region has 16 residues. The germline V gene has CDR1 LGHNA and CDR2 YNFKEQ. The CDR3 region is CASSLGSTGGQETQYF. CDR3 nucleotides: TGTGCCAGCAGCCTGGGATCGACAGGCGGCCAAGAGACCCAGTACTTC.

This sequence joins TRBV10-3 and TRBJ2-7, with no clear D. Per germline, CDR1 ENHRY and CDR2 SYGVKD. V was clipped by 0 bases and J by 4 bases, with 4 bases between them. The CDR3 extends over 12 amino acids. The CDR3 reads CAISESSYEQYF. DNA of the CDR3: TGTGCCATCAGTGAGTCATCTTACGAGCAGTACTTC.

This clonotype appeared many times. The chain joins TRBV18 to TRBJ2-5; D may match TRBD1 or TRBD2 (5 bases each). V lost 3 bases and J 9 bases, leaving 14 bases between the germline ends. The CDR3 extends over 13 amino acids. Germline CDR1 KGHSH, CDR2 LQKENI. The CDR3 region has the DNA TGTGCCAGCTCACCGGGACCCCACCCGGCCCAGTACTTC. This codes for CASSPGPHPAQYF.

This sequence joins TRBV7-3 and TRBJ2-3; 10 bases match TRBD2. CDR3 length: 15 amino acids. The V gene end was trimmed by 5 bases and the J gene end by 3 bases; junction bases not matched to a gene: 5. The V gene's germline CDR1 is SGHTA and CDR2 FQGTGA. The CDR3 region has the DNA TGTGCCAGCAGCAAGGGACTAGCGCTAACAGATACGCAGTATTTT. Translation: CASSKGLALTDTQYF.

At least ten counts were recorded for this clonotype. CDR3 coding DNA: TGTGCCAGCAGCTCCGGGACAGGTTCCGATGAGCAGTTCTTC. Protein product: CASSSGTGSDEQFF. The chain recombines TRBV5-4 with TRBJ2-1; 8 bases are shared with TRBD1. This CDR3 is built from 14 residues. Germline V gene lookup returns CDR1 SGHNT and CDR2 YYREEE (reference sequence). J gave up 8 bases and V 3 bases, and 7 bases lay outside the gene matches.

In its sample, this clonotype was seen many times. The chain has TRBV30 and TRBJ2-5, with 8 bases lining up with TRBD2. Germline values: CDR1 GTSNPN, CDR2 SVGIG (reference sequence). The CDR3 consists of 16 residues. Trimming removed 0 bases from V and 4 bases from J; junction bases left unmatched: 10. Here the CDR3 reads CAWSVRFQRETETQYF. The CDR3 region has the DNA TGTGCCTGGAGTGTACGTTTCCAGCGGGAGACAGAGACCCAGTACTTC.

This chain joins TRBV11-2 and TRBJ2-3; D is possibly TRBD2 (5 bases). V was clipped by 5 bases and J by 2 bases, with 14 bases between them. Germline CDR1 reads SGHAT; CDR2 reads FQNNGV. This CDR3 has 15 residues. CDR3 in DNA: TGTGCCAGCAGCCGGCAAGAGGGTGCCACAGATACGCAGTATTTT. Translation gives CASSRQEGATDTQYF.

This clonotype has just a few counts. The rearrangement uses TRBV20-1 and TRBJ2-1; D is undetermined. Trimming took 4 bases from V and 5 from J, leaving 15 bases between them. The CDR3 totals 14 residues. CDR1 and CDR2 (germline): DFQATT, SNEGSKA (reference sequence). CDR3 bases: TGCAGTGCTACAACATTCGGGCCCAACAATGAGCAGTTCTTC. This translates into CSATTFGPNNEQFF.

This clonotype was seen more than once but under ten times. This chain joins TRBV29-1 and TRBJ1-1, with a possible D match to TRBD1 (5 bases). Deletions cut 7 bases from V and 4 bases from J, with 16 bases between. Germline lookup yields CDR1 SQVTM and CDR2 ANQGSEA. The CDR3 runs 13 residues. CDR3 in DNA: TGCAGCGCAATTCCCGACAGTGCCACTGAAGCTTTCTTT. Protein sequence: CSAIPDSATEAFF.

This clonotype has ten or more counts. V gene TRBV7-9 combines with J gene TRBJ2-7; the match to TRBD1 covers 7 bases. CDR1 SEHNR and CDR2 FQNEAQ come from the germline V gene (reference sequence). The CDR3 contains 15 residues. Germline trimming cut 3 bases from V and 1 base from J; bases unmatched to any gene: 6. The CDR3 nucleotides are TGTGCCAGCAGCTTTGGGGCAGGGGGATCCTACGAGCAGTACTTC. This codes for CASSFGAGGSYEQYF. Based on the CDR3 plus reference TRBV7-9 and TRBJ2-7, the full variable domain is DTGVSQNPRHKITKRGQNVTFRCDPISEHNRLYWYRQTLGQGPEFLTYFQNEAQLEKSRLLSDRFSAERPKGSFSTLEIQRTEQGDSAMYLCASSFGAGGSYEQYFGPGTRLTVT.

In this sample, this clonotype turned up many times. DNA of the CDR3: TGTGCCAGCACCCCCTTCTCCGGGAACCAAGAGACCCAGTACTTC. Its translation: CASTPFSGNQETQYF. The gene calls are TRBV7-6 and TRBJ2-5; D might be TRBD2 (5 bases). CDR3 length equals 15 residues. V dropped 7 bases and J dropped 0 bases, with 15 bases sitting between them. The germline V gene has CDR1 SGHVS and CDR2 FNYEAQ.

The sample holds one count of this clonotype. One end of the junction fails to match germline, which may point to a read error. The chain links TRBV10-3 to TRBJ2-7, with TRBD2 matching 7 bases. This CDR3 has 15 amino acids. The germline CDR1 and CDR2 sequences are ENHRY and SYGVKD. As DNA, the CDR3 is TGTGCCGTCAGTGGGGGAGTGGGAGGGGCCTACGAGCAGTACTTC. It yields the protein CAVSGGVGGAYEQYF.

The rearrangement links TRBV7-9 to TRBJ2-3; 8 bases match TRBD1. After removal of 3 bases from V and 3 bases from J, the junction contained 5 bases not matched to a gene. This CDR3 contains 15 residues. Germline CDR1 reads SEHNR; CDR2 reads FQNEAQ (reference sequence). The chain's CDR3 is CASSFGQGDTDTQYF. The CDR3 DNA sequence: TGTGCCAGCAGCTTCGGACAGGGAGATACAGATACGCAGTATTTT.

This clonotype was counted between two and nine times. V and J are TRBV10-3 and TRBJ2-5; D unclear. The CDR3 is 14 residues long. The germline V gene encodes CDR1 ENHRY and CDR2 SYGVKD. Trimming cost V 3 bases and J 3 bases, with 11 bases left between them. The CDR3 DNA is TGTGCCATCAGTGACTGGGGTCGTAAAGAGACCCAGTACTTC. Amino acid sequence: CAISDWGRKETQYF.

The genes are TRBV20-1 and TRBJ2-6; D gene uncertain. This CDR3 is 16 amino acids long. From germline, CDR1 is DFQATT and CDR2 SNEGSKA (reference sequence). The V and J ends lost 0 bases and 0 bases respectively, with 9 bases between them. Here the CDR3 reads CSARDRSPSGANVLTF. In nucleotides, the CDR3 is TGCAGTGCTAGAGACCGCAGCCCCTCTGGGGCCAACGTCCTGACTTTC.

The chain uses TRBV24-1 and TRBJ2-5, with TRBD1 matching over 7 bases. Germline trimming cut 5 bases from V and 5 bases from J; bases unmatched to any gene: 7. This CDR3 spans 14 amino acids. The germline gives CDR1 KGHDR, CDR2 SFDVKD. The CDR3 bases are TGTGCCACCAGTGTAGGGGACAGTATGGAGACCCAGTACTTC. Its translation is CATSVGDSMETQYF.

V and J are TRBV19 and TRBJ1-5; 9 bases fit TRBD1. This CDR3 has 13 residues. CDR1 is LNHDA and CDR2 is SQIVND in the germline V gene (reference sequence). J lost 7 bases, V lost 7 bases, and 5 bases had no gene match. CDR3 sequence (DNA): TGTGCCAGTATCGGACAGGGGTGGCAGCCCCAGCATTTT. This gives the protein CASIGQGWQPQHF.

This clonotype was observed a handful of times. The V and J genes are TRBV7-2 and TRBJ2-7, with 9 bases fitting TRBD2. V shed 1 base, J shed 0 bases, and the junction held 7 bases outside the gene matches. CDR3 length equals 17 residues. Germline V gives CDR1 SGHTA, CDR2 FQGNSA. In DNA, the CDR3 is TGTGCCAGCAGCTTAGTAGGCGGGGGGGACAGCTCCTACGAGCAGTACTTC. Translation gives CASSLVGGGDSSYEQYF.

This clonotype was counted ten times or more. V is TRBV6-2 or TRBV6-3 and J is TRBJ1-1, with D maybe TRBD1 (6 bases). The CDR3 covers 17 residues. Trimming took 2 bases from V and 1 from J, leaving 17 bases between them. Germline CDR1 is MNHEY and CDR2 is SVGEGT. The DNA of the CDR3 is TGTGCCAGCAGTTACCCTCCACAGGGACTAACGAACACTGAAGCTTTCTTT. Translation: CASSYPPQGLTNTEAFF.